The present TCR beta chain was sequenced within a study of T cell responses to AZD1222 COVID-19 vaccine. Measured with immunoSEQ multiplex PCR; TCRdb has only the in-frame clones, and not every one. The table includes 95,000 to 150,000 clones, around 91% detected once. The receptor comes from an adult in good health. This sample comprised peripheral blood, obtained on day 0 of AZD1222 vaccination.

CDR3 amino acids: CASSLTSGAYEQYF. The CDR3 DNA follows: TGCGCCAGCAGCTTGACTAGTGGGGCCTACGAGCAGTACTTC. V and J are TRBV5-1 and TRBJ2-7; tentatively, D is TRBD2 (5 bases). This CDR3 is built from 14 residues. V was trimmed by 1 base and J by 2 bases, leaving 10 bases between them. Germline values: CDR1 SGHRS, CDR2 YFSETQ.